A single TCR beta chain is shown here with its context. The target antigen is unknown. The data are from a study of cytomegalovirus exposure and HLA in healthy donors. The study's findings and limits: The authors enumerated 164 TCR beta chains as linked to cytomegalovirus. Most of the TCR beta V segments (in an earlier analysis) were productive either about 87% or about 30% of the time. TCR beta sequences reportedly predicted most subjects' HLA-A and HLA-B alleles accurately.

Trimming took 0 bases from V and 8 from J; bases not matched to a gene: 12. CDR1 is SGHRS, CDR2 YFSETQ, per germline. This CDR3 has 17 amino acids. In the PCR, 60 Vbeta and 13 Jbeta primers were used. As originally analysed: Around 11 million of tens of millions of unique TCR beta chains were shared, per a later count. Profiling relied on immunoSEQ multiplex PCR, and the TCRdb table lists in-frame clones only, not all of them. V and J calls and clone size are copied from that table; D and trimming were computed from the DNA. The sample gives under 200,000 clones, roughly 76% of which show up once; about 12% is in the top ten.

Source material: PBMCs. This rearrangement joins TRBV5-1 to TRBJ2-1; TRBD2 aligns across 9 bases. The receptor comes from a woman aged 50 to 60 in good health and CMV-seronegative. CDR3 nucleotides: TGCGCCAGCAGCTTGGATGGTAGCGGGAGCCCTTGGGATGAGCAGTTCTTC. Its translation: CASSLDGSGSPWDEQFF.